The 12 T cell receptor beta chains below come from one sample, sequenced in a study of CD8+ T cells in alopecia areata. RNA, once extracted, was reverse transcribed into cDNA for use as the sequencing template. Produced via immunoSEQ multiplex PCR; TCRdb's table is partial and in-frame only. This table has about 150,000 clones, 40% to 65% appearing once. The input for sequencing was CD8+ T cells sorted from blood, taken at week 0. Receptors originate from a human donor with alopecia areata.

Comments on this clone: The junction and the germline gene differ at one end; a read error may be behind it. The chain employs TRBV5-5 and TRBJ2-1, with D hard to call. The CDR3 length is 15 residues. CDR1 is SGHKS, CDR2 YYEKEE, per germline (reference sequence). DNA of the CDR3: TGCGCCAGCAGCCAAGATGACCGCGGAAGCGATGAGCAGTTCTTC. Amino acids: CASSQDDRGSDEQFF. Supplemented by reference TRBV5-5 and TRBJ2-1, the full variable domain reads DAGVTQSPTHLIKTRGQQVTLRCSPISGHKSVSWYQQVLGQGPQFIFQYYEKEERGRGNFPDRFSARQFPNYSSELNVNALLLGDSALYLCASSQDDRGSDEQFFGPGTRLTVL.

The V call is TRBV5-6, the J call TRBJ2-7; no clear D gene. In germline, CDR1 is SGHDT, CDR2 YYEEEE. This CDR3 is built from 12 residues. V was cut by 3 bases and J by 4 bases, with 8 bases left in between. The DNA of the CDR3 is TGTGCCAGCAGCTACGGAGAGTACGAGCAGTACTTC. It encodes CASSYGEYEQYF.

This clone was observed once. V gene TRBV6-5 combines with J gene TRBJ2-1, with 7 bases fitting TRBD2. With V trimmed by 8 bases and J by 4 bases, 5 bases remained unmatched. Germline V gives CDR1 MNHEY, CDR2 SVGAGI. The CDR3 runs 13 residues. The CDR3 spells CASGLGRYNEQFF. The CDR3 DNA follows: TGTGCCAGCGGACTAGGAAGATACAATGAGCAGTTCTTC.

The gene calls are TRBV27 and TRBJ2-7, with 11 bases lining up with TRBD2. The CDR3 extends over 15 amino acids. The junction had 6 bases not matched to a gene; V was cut back by 5 bases and J by 3 bases. The germline gives CDR1 MNHEY, CDR2 SMNVEV (reference sequence). The CDR3 DNA sequence: TGTGCCAGCAGTCCGACTAGCGGGACCTTCTACGAGCAGTACTTC. Translated, it gives CASSPTSGTFYEQYF.

This clone was observed a handful of times. The rearrangement joins TRBV7-9 to TRBJ2-7; D is possibly TRBD1 (6 bases). Germline values: CDR1 SEHNR, CDR2 FQNEAQ (reference sequence). The CDR3 is made up of 14 amino acids. V was cut by 5 bases and J by 4 bases, with 15 bases left in between. Here the CDR3 reads CASSPGQKPYEQYF. As DNA, the CDR3 is TGTGCCAGCAGCCCAGGACAGAAACCGTACGAGCAGTACTTC. The complete variable domain, with remaining parts taken from reference TRBV7-9 and TRBJ2-7, reads DTGVSQNPRHKITKRGQNVTFRCDPISEHNRLYWYRQTLGQGPEFLTYFQNEAQLEKSRLLSDRFSAERPKGSFSTLEIQRTEQGDSAMYLCASSPGQKPYEQYFGPGTRLTVT.

The chain joins TRBV30 to TRBJ1-2; 10 bases fit TRBD1. Trimming at V came to 5 bases and at J to 8 bases, leaving 11 bases not matched to a gene. The CDR3 runs to 14 residues. The germline V gene has CDR1 GTSNPN and CDR2 SVGIG (reference sequence). DNA for the CDR3: TGTGCCTGGTCTACCGGGACAGGGGCATCGGGCTACACCTTC. It specifies CAWSTGTGASGYTF.

The chain uses TRBV5-1 and TRBJ2-7, with 9 bases aligning to TRBD1. The CDR3 runs to 14 residues. Germline CDR1 and CDR2: SGHRS and YFSETQ. V lost 3 bases, J lost 5 bases, and 6 bases stayed unmatched. CDR3 in amino acids: CASSSGQGNDEQYF. CDR3 nucleotide sequence: TGCGCCAGCAGCTCGGGACAGGGTAACGACGAGCAGTACTTC.

This clone was seen a handful of times. The V gene is TRBV5-5, the J gene TRBJ1-1, with D possibly matching TRBD1 (5 bases). The V end was cut by 4 bases, the J end by 4 bases, with 11 bases between. The CDR3 consists of 13 residues. In germline, CDR1 is SGHKS, CDR2 YYEKEE (reference sequence). The CDR3 coding sequence is TGTGCCAGCAGCACGGGACGGACCACTGAAGCTTTCTTT. This gives the protein CASSTGRTTEAFF.

This rearrangement joins TRBV4-3 to TRBJ2-7, with D unclear. V was clipped by 1 base and J by 2 bases, with 15 bases between them. The CDR3 consists of 16 residues. In germline, CDR1 is LGHNA, CDR2 YSLEER. The CDR3 nucleotides read TGCGCCAGCAGCCAAGCGGCAGGTTGGTTTCCCTACGAGCAGTACTTC. Translated: CASSQAAGWFPYEQYF.

This clone has only a few counts. This rearrangement joins TRBV30 to TRBJ1-1; 9 bases match TRBD1. V shed 5 bases and J 5 bases; nucleotides not matched to a gene: 6. The CDR3 consists of 13 residues. Germline assignment: CDR1 GTSNPN and CDR2 SVGIG (reference sequence). The chain's CDR3 is CAWRTGARTEAFF. Written as DNA, the CDR3 is TGTGCCTGGCGGACAGGGGCAAGGACTGAAGCTTTCTTT.

V gene TRBV7-3 combines with J gene TRBJ2-6; D gene unclear. Germline V gives CDR1 SGHTA, CDR2 FQGTGA. This CDR3 has 14 amino acids. Trimming left V 5 bases short and J 0 bases short, with 5 bases between. The CDR3 spells CASSPPSGANVLTF. CDR3 bases: TGTGCCAGCAGCCCTCCCTCTGGGGCCAACGTCCTGACTTTC.

This clone was seen a single time. The CDR3 reads CASSQYRGYGYTF. The CDR3, as DNA: TGTGCCAGCAGCCAATACAGGGGCTATGGCTACACCTTC. The chain uses TRBV14 and TRBJ1-2; 7 bases align to TRBD1. Trimming cost V 2 bases and J 4 bases; bases outside gene matches: 1. The V gene's germline CDR1 is SGHDN and CDR2 FVKESK. The CDR3 contains 13 residues. The variable domain in full, with the rest retrieved from reference TRBV14 and TRBJ1-2, is EAGVTQFPSHSVIEKGQTVTLRCDPISGHDNLYWYRRVMGKEIKFLLHFVKESKQDESGMPNNRFLAERTGGTYSTLKVQPAELEDSGVYFCASSQYRGYGYTFGSGTRLTVV.